The 11 T cell receptor beta chains below come from one sample, sequenced in a study of OX40 agonist ivuxolimab in advanced cancers. The repertoire was sequenced with immunoSEQ multiplex PCR; TCRdb's copy has only in-frame clones and lacks some. The table records tens of thousands of clones, around 82% of them present only once. Sequenced material: CD4+ or CD8+ T cells sorted from blood, taken in a trial of the OX40 agonist ivuxolimab. The receptors were gathered from an adult with an advanced solid tumor such as melanoma, head and neck, liver or kidney cancer.

This chain uses TRBV7-9 with TRBJ2-1; TRBD1 agrees at 8 bases. Germline loops: CDR1 SEHNR, CDR2 FQNEAQ (reference sequence). V trimming: 5 bases; J trimming: 6 bases; junction bases outside the gene matches: 9. The CDR3 sequence is 15 residues long. The CDR3 DNA reads as TGTGCCAGCAGCAGCCGTAGGACAGGGAGCAATGAGCAGTTCTTC. Amino acids: CASSSRRTGSNEQFF.

The chain employs TRBV9 and TRBJ1-5, with no clear D. Trimming shortened V by 4 bases and J by 1 base, and 12 bases separated the two germline ends. CDR1 and CDR2 (germline): SGDLS, YYNGEE. The CDR3 spans 15 residues. The chain's CDR3 is CASSQDPTSNQPQHF. In DNA, the CDR3 is TGTGCCAGCAGCCAGGATCCAACCAGCAATCAGCCCCAGCATTTT.

This sequence joins TRBV11-2 and TRBJ2-2; 10 bases are shared with TRBD2. Per germline, CDR1 SGHAT and CDR2 FQNNGV. This CDR3 region has 16 residues. The junction had 5 bases not matched to a gene; V was cut back by 6 bases and J by 1 base. CDR3 region: CASRIGLAVNTGELFF. The CDR3 DNA sequence: TGTGCCAGCAGGATCGGACTAGCGGTGAACACCGGGGAGCTGTTTTTT. The full variable domain, completed using reference TRBV11-2 and TRBJ2-2, is EAGVAQSPRYKIIEKRQSVAFWCNPISGHATLYWYQQILGQGPKLLIQFQNNGVVDDSQLPKDRFSAERLKGVDSTLKIQPAKLEDSAVYLCASRIGLAVNTGELFFGEGSRLTVL.

This clone was seen once. The gene calls are TRBV6-1 and TRBJ2-7; TRBD1 might be the D (5 bases). The CDR3 spans 11 residues. The germline V gene has CDR1 MNHNS and CDR2 SASEGT. CDR3 protein: CVTKGPWEQYF. The CDR3 DNA follows: TGTGTCACCAAGGGGCCTTGGGAGCAGTACTTC.

The gene calls are TRBV12-5 and TRBJ2-5, with D uncertain. Trimming pared 1 base from V and 5 bases from J, leaving 14 bases between. The CDR3 runs 15 residues. Germline V gene sequence: CDR1 LGHNT, CDR2 FRNRAP. The CDR3 is CASGLGPPGGETQYF. CDR3 DNA sequence: TGTGCTAGTGGTTTGGGTCCCCCAGGTGGGGAGACCCAGTACTTC.

V usage is TRBV5-1 and J usage is TRBJ1-5; 8 bases map to TRBD1. Germline CDR1 is SGHRS and CDR2 is YFSETQ. This CDR3 is built from 16 residues. The V segment lost 5 bases and the J segment 7 bases; nucleotides outside the gene matches: 14. This chain's CDR3 is CASRLGTGSGNQPQHF. DNA for the CDR3: TGCGCCAGCAGACTCGGGACAGGCTCTGGGAACCAGCCCCAGCATTTT. Filled out from reference TRBV5-1 and TRBJ1-5, the complete variable domain reads KAGVTQTPRYLIKTRGQQVTLSCSPISGHRSVSWYQQTPGQGLQFLFEYFSETQRNKGNFPGRFSGRQFSNSRSEMNVSTLELGDSALYLCASRLGTGSGNQPQHFGDGTRLSIL.

The rearrangement joins TRBV14 to TRBJ2-3; no clear D. CDR3 length: 15 residues. The germline V and J ends were trimmed by 4 bases and 0 bases, with 11 bases remaining between them. Germline lookup yields CDR1 SGHDN and CDR2 FVKESK. CDR3 DNA sequence: TGTGCCAGCAGCCGGGATCTCACTAGCACAGATACGCAGTATTTT. Protein product: CASSRDLTSTDTQYF.

This clone was detected only a few times. The rearrangement links TRBV4-2 to TRBJ1-1; 7 positions agree with TRBD1. This CDR3 has 17 amino acids. J lost 5 bases, V lost 0 bases, and 12 bases had no gene match. Per the germline V gene, CDR1 is LGHNA and CDR2 is YNFKEQ. This CDR3 is CASSQDSSGGMVTEAFF. The CDR3 DNA reads TGTGCCAGCAGCCAAGATTCTTCAGGGGGAATGGTGACTGAAGCTTTCTTT.

The chain carries TRBV5-1 and TRBJ2-5; 12 bases map to TRBD2. The CDR3 runs 15 residues. J gave up 4 bases and V 0 bases, and 1 base lay outside the gene matches. The V gene's germline CDR1 is SGHRS and CDR2 YFSETQ. Written as DNA, the CDR3 is TGCGCCAGCAGCTTGGGACTAGCGGGGGTAGAGACCCAGTACTTC. Translated, it gives CASSLGLAGVETQYF.

This rearrangement joins TRBV5-4 to TRBJ2-7; 12 bases fit TRBD1. V lost 4 bases, J lost 6 bases, and 8 bases stayed unmatched. The CDR3 is made up of 15 amino acids. Germline values: CDR1 SGHNT, CDR2 YYREEE (reference sequence). The CDR3 here is CASSRTGTGGSEQYF. In DNA form, the CDR3 reads TGTGCCAGCAGCCGCACCGGGACAGGGGGCAGCGAGCAGTACTTC.

The rearrangement joins TRBV11-3 to TRBJ1-2; D is ambiguous. This CDR3 region has 18 residues. Germline CDR1 reads SGHNT; CDR2 reads YENEEA. V gave up 0 bases and J gave up 8 bases, with 25 bases separating them. The CDR3 DNA is TGTGCCAGCAGCTTAGACCAGGCCCGGACCCCCCATATCGACGGCTACACCTTC. It yields the protein CASSLDQARTPHIDGYTF.